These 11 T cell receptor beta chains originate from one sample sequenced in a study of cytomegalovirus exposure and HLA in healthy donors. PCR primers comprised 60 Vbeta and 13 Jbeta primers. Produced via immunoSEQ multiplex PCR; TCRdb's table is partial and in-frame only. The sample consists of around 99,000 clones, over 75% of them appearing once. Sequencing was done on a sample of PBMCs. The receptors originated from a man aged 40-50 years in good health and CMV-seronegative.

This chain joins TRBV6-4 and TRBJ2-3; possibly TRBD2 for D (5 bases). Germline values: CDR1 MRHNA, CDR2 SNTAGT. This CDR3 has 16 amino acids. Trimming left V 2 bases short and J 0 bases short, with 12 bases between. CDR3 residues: CASSDPGSASTDTQYF. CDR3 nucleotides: TGTGCCAGCAGTGACCCGGGGTCAGCTAGCACAGATACGCAGTATTTT.

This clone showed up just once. The CDR3 nucleotides read TGCGCCAGCAGCCAAGACGTGAGGGTTTCGTGGGATGAGCAGTTCTTC. Translating it yields CASSQDVRVSWDEQFF. J is TRBJ2-1 and V is TRBV4-1; maybe TRBD2 (5 bases). The CDR3 spans 16 residues. Germline V gives CDR1 MGHRA, CDR2 YSYEKL. V lost 0 bases and J lost 8, with 17 bases in between.

DNA of the CDR3: TGCGCCAGCGGGAGGGAAGGCGGCACTGAAGCTTTCTTT. This gives the protein CASGREGGTEAFF. The chain joins TRBV5-1 to TRBJ1-1; D unclear. V was trimmed by 7 bases and J by 4 bases, leaving 14 bases between them. This CDR3 is built from 13 residues. Germline CDR1 and CDR2: SGHRS and YFSETQ. The whole variable domain, remainder taken from reference TRBV5-1 and TRBJ1-1, is KAGVTQTPRYLIKTRGQQVTLSCSPISGHRSVSWYQQTPGQGLQFLFEYFSETQRNKGNFPGRFSGRQFSNSRSEMNVSTLELGDSALYLCASGREGGTEAFFGQGTRLTVV.

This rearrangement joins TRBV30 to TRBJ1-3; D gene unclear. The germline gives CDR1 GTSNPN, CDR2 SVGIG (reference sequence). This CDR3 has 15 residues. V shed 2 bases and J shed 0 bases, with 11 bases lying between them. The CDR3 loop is CAWSMGISSGNTIYF. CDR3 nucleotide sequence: TGTGCCTGGAGTATGGGCATCAGCTCTGGAAACACCATATATTTT. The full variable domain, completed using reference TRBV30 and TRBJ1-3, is SQTIHQWPATLVQPVGSPLSLECTVEGTSNPNLYWYRQAAGRGLQLLFYSVGIGQISSEVPQNLSASRPQDRQFILSSKKLLLSDSGFYLCAWSMGISSGNTIYFGEGSWLTVV.

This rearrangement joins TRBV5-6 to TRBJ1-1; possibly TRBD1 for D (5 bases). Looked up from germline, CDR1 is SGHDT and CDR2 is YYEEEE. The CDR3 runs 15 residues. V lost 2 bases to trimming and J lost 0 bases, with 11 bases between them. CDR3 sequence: CASSLPGTLNTEAFF. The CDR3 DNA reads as TGTGCCAGCAGCTTACCCGGGACTCTGAACACTGAAGCTTTCTTT.

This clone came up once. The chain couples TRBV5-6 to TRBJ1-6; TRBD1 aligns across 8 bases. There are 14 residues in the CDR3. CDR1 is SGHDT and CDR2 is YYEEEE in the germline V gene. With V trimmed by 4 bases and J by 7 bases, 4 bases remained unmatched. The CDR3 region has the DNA TGTGCCAGCAGCGGAGACAGGGGAAATTCACCCCTCCACTTT. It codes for CASSGDRGNSPLHF.

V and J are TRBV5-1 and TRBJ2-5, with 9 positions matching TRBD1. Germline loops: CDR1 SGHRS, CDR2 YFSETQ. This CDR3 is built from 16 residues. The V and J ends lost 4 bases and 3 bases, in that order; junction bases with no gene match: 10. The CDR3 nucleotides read TGCGCCAGCAGCGCGTCCGGGACAGGGCGTGAAGAGACCCAGTACTTC. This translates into CASSASGTGREETQYF.

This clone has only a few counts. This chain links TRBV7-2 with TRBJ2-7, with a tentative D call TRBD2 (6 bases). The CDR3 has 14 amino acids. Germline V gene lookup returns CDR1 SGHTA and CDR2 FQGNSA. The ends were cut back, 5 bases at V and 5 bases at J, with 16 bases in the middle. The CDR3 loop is CASSAPPGRNEQYF. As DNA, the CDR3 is TGTGCCAGCAGCGCCCCTCCAGGGAGGAACGAGCAGTACTTC.

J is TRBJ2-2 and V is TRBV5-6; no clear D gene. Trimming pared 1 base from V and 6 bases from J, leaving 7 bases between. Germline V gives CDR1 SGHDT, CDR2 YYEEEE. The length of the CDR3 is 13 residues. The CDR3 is CASSLPVSGELFF. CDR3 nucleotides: TGTGCCAGCAGCTTGCCCGTATCCGGGGAGCTGTTTTTT.

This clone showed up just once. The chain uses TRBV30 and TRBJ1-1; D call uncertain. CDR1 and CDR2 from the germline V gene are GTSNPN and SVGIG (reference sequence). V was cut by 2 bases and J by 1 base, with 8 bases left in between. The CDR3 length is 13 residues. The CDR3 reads CAWSSVRNTEAFF. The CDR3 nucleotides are TGTGCCTGGAGTAGTGTTAGGAACACTGAAGCTTTCTTT.

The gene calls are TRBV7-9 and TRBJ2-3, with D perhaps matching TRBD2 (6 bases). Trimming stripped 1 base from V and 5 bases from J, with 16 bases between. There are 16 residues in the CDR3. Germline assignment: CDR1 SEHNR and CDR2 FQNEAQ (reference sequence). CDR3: CASSLGGHGGVDTQYF. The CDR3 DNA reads TGTGCCAGCAGCTTAGGAGGCCATGGAGGGGTAGATACGCAGTATTTT.